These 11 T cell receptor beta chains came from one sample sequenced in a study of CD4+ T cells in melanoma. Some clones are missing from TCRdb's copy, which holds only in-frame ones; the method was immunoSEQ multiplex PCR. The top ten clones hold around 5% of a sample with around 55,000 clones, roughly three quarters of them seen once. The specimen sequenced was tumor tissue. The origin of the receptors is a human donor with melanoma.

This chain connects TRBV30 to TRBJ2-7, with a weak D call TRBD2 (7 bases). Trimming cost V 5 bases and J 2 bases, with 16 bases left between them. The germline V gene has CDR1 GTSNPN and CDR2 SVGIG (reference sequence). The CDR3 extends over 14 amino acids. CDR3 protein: CAWGGAFQAYEQYF. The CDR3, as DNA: TGTGCCTGGGGGGGGGCTTTTCAAGCCTACGAGCAGTACTTC.

The CDR3 region has the DNA TGTGCCAGCAGCCCCTTGGCCGACAGGGTAATCACTAATGAAAAACTGTTTTTT. Protein sequence: CASSPLADRVITNEKLFF. The gene calls are TRBV9 and TRBJ1-4; 7 nucleotides match TRBD1. The V gene's germline CDR1 is SGDLS and CDR2 YYNGEE. The CDR3 runs to 18 residues. V gave up 4 bases and J gave up 2 bases; unmatched junction bases: 14.

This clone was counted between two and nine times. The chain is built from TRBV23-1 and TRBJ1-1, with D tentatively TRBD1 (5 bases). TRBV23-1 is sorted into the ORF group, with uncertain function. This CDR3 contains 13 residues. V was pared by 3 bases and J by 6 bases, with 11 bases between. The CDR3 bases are TGCGCCAGCAGTCAGGGCAGGGTTCCTGAAGCTTTCTTT. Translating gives CASSQGRVPEAFF.

The chain's CDR3 is CASSSSGGSPLHF. CDR3 in DNA: TGTGCCAGCAGCTCCTCGGGGGGGTCACCCCTCCACTTT. The chain carries TRBV7-2 and TRBJ1-6; possibly TRBD1 for D (5 bases). The CDR3 runs 13 residues. The germline V gene encodes CDR1 SGHTA and CDR2 FQGNSA. The V gene lost 4 bases and the J gene lost 10 bases, with 11 bases spanning the gap.

The DNA for the CDR3 is TGTGCCAGCAGCTTAGTCAGGGGGAAAGCCTACGAGCAGTACTTC. It translates to CASSLVRGKAYEQYF. The chain couples TRBV7-9 to TRBJ2-7; 7 nucleotides align to TRBD1. V lost 1 base and J lost 2; bases outside the gene matches: 5. The CDR3 is 15 residues long. Germline V gene sequence: CDR1 SEHNR, CDR2 FQNEAQ (reference sequence).

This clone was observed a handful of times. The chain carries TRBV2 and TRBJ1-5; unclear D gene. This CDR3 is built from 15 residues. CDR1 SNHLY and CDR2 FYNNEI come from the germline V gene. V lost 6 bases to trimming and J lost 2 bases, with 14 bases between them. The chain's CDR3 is CASRDDTAGNQPQHF. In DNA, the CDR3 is TGTGCCAGCAGGGACGACACGGCCGGCAATCAGCCCCAGCATTTT.

Here the CDR3 DNA reads TGTGCCAGCAGCTTAAACAGAAACTATGGCTACACCTTC. This translates into CASSLNRNYGYTF. The chain has TRBV11-2 and TRBJ1-2; D ambiguous. V was trimmed by 2 bases and J by 2 bases, leaving 6 bases between them. The germline V gene has CDR1 SGHAT and CDR2 FQNNGV. This CDR3 contains 13 residues.

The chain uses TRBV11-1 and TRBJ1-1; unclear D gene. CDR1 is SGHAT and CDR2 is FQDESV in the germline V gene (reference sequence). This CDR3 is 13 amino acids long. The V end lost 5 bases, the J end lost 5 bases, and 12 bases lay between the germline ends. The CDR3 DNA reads TGTGCCAGCAGCCTGCCCCTGAGAACTGAAGCTTTCTTT. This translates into CASSLPLRTEAFF.

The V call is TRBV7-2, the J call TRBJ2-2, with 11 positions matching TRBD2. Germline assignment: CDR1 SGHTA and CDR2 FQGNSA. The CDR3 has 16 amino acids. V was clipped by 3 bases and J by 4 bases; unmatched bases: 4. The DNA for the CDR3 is TGTGCCAGCAGCTTTAGCGGGGGGGGAGCCACCGGGGAGCTGTTTTTT. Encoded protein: CASSFSGGGATGELFF. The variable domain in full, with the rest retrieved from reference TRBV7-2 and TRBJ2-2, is GAGVSQSPSNKVTEKGKDVELRCDPISGHTALYWYRQSLGQGLEFLIYFQGNSAPDKSGLPSDRFSAERTGGSVSTLTIQRTQQEDSAVYLCASSFSGGGATGELFFGEGSRLTVL.

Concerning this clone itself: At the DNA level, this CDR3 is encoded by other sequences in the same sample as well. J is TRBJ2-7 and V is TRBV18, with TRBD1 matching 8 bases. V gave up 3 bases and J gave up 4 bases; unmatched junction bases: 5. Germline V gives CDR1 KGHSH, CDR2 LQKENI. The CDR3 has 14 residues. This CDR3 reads CASSPGTGPYEQYF. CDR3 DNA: TGTGCCAGCTCACCCGGGACAGGTCCTTACGAGCAGTACTTC.

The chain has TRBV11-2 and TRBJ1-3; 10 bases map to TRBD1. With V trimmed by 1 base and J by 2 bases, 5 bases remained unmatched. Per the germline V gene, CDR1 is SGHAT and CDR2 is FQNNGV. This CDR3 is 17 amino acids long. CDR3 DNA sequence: TGTGCCAGCAGCTTAGGGGGACAGGGGCAACCTGGAAACACCATATATTTT. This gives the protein CASSLGGQGQPGNTIYF.